This paragraph reports one T cell receptor beta chain. From germline, CDR1 is SGHTA and CDR2 FQGNSA. V lost 5 bases to trimming and J lost 1 base, with 20 bases between them. CDR3 size: 17 residues. The sample is drawn from a study of blood T cell repertoires in COVID-19. About the research overall: From the United States, Italy and Spain came samples of acute and convalescent COVID-19. T cells, B-cell-depleted T cells, or PBMCs provided the cDNA or gDNA that served as material.

Per the study methods: How many nucleated cells were present was estimated from reference gene primer amplification. Profiled with immunoSEQ multiplex PCR; TCRdb holds only in-frame clones, not every one. V and J calls and clone size come straight from that table; D and trimming were deduced from the DNA. The sample has roughly 230,000 clones; approximately 77% are singletons. The rearrangement joins TRBV7-2 to TRBJ1-1; D is perhaps TRBD1 (5 bases). This clonotype was obtained from a woman older than 75 with acute or convalescent COVID-19. Material: peripheral blood. In DNA form, the CDR3 reads TGTGCCAGCAGCCCGTCTGGGCTGGGGGGGAAGAACACTGAAGCTTTCTTT. This gives the protein CASSPSGLGGKNTEAFF.